Listed below are T cell receptor beta chains from one sample, sequenced in a study of blood T cells in healthy people across ages. TCRdb independently ran MiXCR on the 5' RACE reads; one entry per CDR3 protein. The sample yields 780,000 or so distinct CDR3 sequences, 25% seen once. This same sample was also taken into another study, of T cells of mothers and their children.

Sequencing used blood. These receptor sequences come from a boy between 10 and 17 years old in good health. The CDR3 runs from the conserved cysteine through the conserved F or W. D genes are given only for firm matches. Size values are once, few and many counts, or a class for expanded clones, and some rows have none.

v_call: TRBV10-3; clone_size: few; j_call: TRBJ2-7; d_call: NA; cdr3_aa: CAITEEGYNEQYF; cdr3_nt: TGTGCCATCACCGAGGAGGGGTACAACGAGCAGTACTTC
v_call: TRBV4-3; clone_size: few; j_call: TRBJ2-7; d_call: TRBD2; cdr3_aa: CASSQGYRTSGRSEQYF; cdr3_nt: TGCGCCAGCAGCCAAGGTTATAGGACTAGCGGGAGATCCGAGCAGTACTTC
v_call: TRBV10-3; clone_size: NA; j_call: TRBJ1-5; d_call: TRBD1; cdr3_aa: CAISELGTDQPQHF; cdr3_nt: TGTGCCATCAGTGAACTCGGGACAGATCAGCCCCAGCATTTT
v_call: TRBV4-1; clone_size: few; j_call: TRBJ2-1; d_call: NA; cdr3_aa: CASSQVGDSYNEQFF; cdr3_nt: TGCGCCAGCAGCCAAGTGGGGGACTCCTACAATGAGCAGTTCTTC
v_call: TRBV13; clone_size: few; j_call: TRBJ2-2; d_call: NA; cdr3_aa: CASSLSGGINTGELFF; cdr3_nt: TGTGCCAGCAGCTTAAGCGGAGGGATTAACACCGGGGAGCTGTTTTTT
v_call: TRBV3-1; clone_size: few; j_call: TRBJ1-5; d_call: NA; cdr3_aa: CASSQSPGSDQPQHF; cdr3_nt: TGTGCCAGCAGCCAATCGCCGGGTAGCGATCAGCCCCAGCATTTT
v_call: TRBV11-2; clone_size: few; j_call: TRBJ2-3; d_call: TRBD2; cdr3_aa: CASSLALSGGHTQYF; cdr3_nt: TGTGCCAGCAGCTTAGCCCTGAGCGGGGGTCATACGCAGTATTTT
v_call: TRBV3-1; clone_size: NA; j_call: TRBJ2-1; d_call: NA; cdr3_aa: CASSQEVDGGAYNEQFF; cdr3_nt: TGTGCCAGCAGCCAAGAAGTGGACGGGGGAGCGTACAATGAGCAGTTCTTC
v_call: TRBV6-2/TRBV6-3; clone_size: few; j_call: TRBJ1-1; d_call: NA; cdr3_aa: CASSHPGNTEAFF; cdr3_nt: TGTGCCAGCAGTCACCCAGGGAACACTGAAGCTTTCTTT
v_call: TRBV27; clone_size: NA; j_call: TRBJ2-7; d_call: TRBD1; cdr3_aa: CASSFLQGALYEQYF; cdr3_nt: TGTGCCAGCAGTTTCCTCCAGGGGGCCCTCTACGAGCAGTACTTC
v_call: TRBV5-1; clone_size: NA; j_call: TRBJ1-4; d_call: NA; cdr3_aa: CASSLAGAGEIEKLFF; cdr3_nt: TGCGCCAGCAGCTTGGCCGGGGCAGGGGAGATTGAAAAACTGTTTTTT